Following are 18 T cell receptor beta chains from one sample sequenced in a study of a mutant IDH1 vaccine in newly diagnosed glioma. Sample time point: baseline, week 1 (first vaccination visit). Noted treatment: pre-vaccination baseline after standard-of-care therapy. Clones were sequenced by immunoSEQ multiplex PCR, and TCRdb holds only the in-frame ones, with some missing. The profile covers 70,000 or so clones, with around 82% appearing a single time and approximately 4.3% taken by the ten largest. The source material was peripheral blood mononuclear cells (PBMCs), sampled from a glioma patient treated with radiotherapy, temozolomide or both. Source of these receptors: a woman aged 18-29 years with glioma. Some clones in this sample may be carry-over from other donors' samples.

Points on this clone: Relative to the germline gene, one junction end is altered; a read error may explain this. The chain joins TRBV30 to TRBJ1-3, with 7 bases that match TRBD1. CDR1 is GTSNPN, CDR2 SVGIG, per germline (reference sequence). This CDR3 region has 16 residues. As DNA, the CDR3 is TGTGCCTTGAGTGTCGAAGGGACAGCCCCTGGAAACACCATATATTTT. Translating it yields CALSVEGTAPGNTIYF.

The chain employs TRBV29-1 and TRBJ2-1; 8 bases agree with TRBD1. This CDR3 comprises 14 residues. The germline V gene has CDR1 SQVTM and CDR2 ANQGSEA. V trimming: 3 bases; J trimming: 4 bases; junction bases outside the gene matches: 5. In DNA form, the CDR3 reads TGCAGCGTTGATTTCGGACAGGGTTACAATGAGCAGTTCTTC. It encodes CSVDFGQGYNEQFF.

The chain has TRBV9 and TRBJ2-3; D is ambiguous. In germline, CDR1 is SGDLS, CDR2 YYNGEE. CDR3 length: 15 residues. V gave up 2 bases and J gave up 0 bases, with 10 bases separating them. CDR3 protein: CASSVLPSSTDTQYF. The CDR3 DNA reads as TGTGCCAGCAGCGTGCTCCCGTCTAGCACAGATACGCAGTATTTT.

The chain recombines TRBV29-1 with TRBJ2-1, with a weak D call TRBD2 (7 bases). The V end lost 8 bases, the J end lost 4 bases, and 21 bases lay between the germline ends. The CDR3 has 15 residues. Per the germline V gene, CDR1 is SQVTM and CDR2 is ANQGSEA. CDR3 protein: CSPLFGGGAYNEQFF. CDR3 sequence (DNA): TGCAGCCCACTGTTTGGGGGGGGCGCTTACAATGAGCAGTTCTTC.

The V and J genes are TRBV25-1 and TRBJ1-1; maybe TRBD1 (5 bases). CDR1 and CDR2 (germline): MGHDK, SYGVNS. CDR3 length: 14 residues. Trimming shortened V by 4 bases and J by 1 base, and 10 bases separated the two germline ends. Here the CDR3 DNA reads TGTGCCAGCAGTGGGCCGACAGCGAACACTGAAGCTTTCTTT. Its translation is CASSGPTANTEAFF.

The chain employs TRBV27 and TRBJ1-2; D is uncertain. The CDR3 length is 15 residues. Per germline, CDR1 MNHEY and CDR2 SMNVEV (reference sequence). Trimming shortened V by 5 bases and J by 7 bases, and 20 bases separated the two germline ends. The CDR3 sequence is CASSPRQGPRSGYTF. DNA of the CDR3: TGTGCCAGCAGTCCCAGACAAGGCCCTCGTAGTGGCTACACCTTC.

The V and J genes are TRBV5-1 and TRBJ2-5; TRBD1 might be the D (5 bases). Looked up from germline, CDR1 is SGHRS and CDR2 is YFSETQ. V was trimmed by 0 bases and J by 1 base, leaving 7 bases between them. The CDR3 length is 14 residues. The CDR3 region is CASSLGQGQETQYF. The CDR3 coding sequence is TGCGCCAGCAGCTTGGGTCAGGGCCAAGAGACCCAGTACTTC.

This clone was recorded only once. V is TRBV2 and J is TRBJ2-7; maybe TRBD1 (6 bases). Trimming shortened V by 7 bases and J by 5 bases, and 12 bases separated the two germline ends. CDR1 and CDR2 (germline): SNHLY, FYNNEI. There are 12 residues in the CDR3. The CDR3 loop reads CASTEDSHEQYF. DNA for the CDR3: TGTGCCAGCACGGAGGACAGTCACGAGCAGTACTTC.

The gene calls are TRBV4-1 and TRBJ2-7; 10 bases map to TRBD2. V trimming: 5 bases; J trimming: 2 bases; junction bases outside the gene matches: 6. CDR1 and CDR2 (germline): MGHRA, YSYEKL. The CDR3 is 15 amino acids. The CDR3 DNA reads TGCGCCAGCAGCATAACTAGCGGGGAGACCTACGAGCAGTACTTC. Translating it yields CASSITSGETYEQYF.

This clone has just one count. The chain carries TRBV15 and TRBJ1-5; 7 nucleotides align to TRBD1. The germline gives CDR1 LNHNV, CDR2 YYDKDF (reference sequence). CDR3 size: 16 residues. The V gene end was trimmed by 0 bases and the J gene end by 1 base; junction bases not matched to a gene: 3. In DNA, the CDR3 is TGTGCCACCAGCAGAGATCAGGGGGGGAGCAATCAGCCCCAGCATTTT. The encoded protein is CATSRDQGGSNQPQHF.

The V gene is TRBV29-1, the J gene TRBJ1-1; tentative D call: TRBD1 (6 bases). The germline gives CDR1 SQVTM, CDR2 ANQGSEA. The CDR3 contains 12 residues. The V and J ends lost 7 bases and 5 bases respectively, with 14 bases between them. The CDR3 sequence: CSAQTGRTEAFF. CDR3 nucleotides: TGCAGCGCCCAAACAGGGAGGACTGAAGCTTTCTTT.

The chain joins TRBV29-1 to TRBJ1-4, with D unclear. The CDR3 covers 14 residues. Trimming pared 7 bases from V and 0 bases from J, leaving 12 bases between. In germline, CDR1 is SQVTM, CDR2 ANQGSEA. The CDR3 is CSALKGATNEKLFF. The CDR3 DNA reads as TGCAGCGCCTTAAAGGGCGCAACTAATGAAAAACTGTTTTTT. The full variable domain, completed using reference TRBV29-1 and TRBJ1-4, is SAVISQKPSRDICQRGTSLTIQCQVDSQVTMMFWYRQQPGQSLTLIATANQGSEATYESGFVIDKFPISRPNLTFSTLTVSNMSPEDSSIYLCSALKGATNEKLFFGSGTQLSVL.

The CDR3, as DNA: TGTGCCAGCAGTTCAGAATCTAGTGAGCAGTTCTTC. Translating it yields CASSSESSEQFF. This chain joins TRBV11-1 and TRBJ2-1; D gene ambiguous. Per germline, CDR1 SGHAT and CDR2 FQDESV (reference sequence). V lost 6 bases and J lost 9, with 12 bases in between. The CDR3 is 12 amino acids.

This chain joins TRBV6-5 and TRBJ1-1; D is possibly TRBD1 (6 bases). The CDR3 spans 15 residues. V lost 2 bases and J lost 2, with 12 bases in between. The germline gives CDR1 MNHEY, CDR2 SVGAGI. The chain's CDR3 is CASSYRTAGNTEAFF. CDR3 DNA sequence: TGTGCCAGCAGTTACCGGACAGCGGGAAACACTGAAGCTTTCTTT.

V and J are TRBV6-5 and TRBJ1-5; TRBD1 agrees at 8 bases. J was trimmed by 7 bases and V by 6 bases; bases with no gene match: 8. The germline CDR1 and CDR2 sequences are MNHEY and SVGAGI. This CDR3 comprises 14 residues. This chain's CDR3 is CASRKDRAGQPQHF. The DNA for the CDR3 is TGTGCCAGCAGAAAGGACAGGGCAGGACAGCCCCAGCATTTT.

V gene TRBV7-9 combines with J gene TRBJ1-2; D remains ambiguous. V was shortened by 1 base and J by 7 bases, with 13 bases between the two germline ends. CDR1 SEHNR and CDR2 FQNEAQ come from the germline V gene (reference sequence). This CDR3 comprises 14 residues. CDR3 amino acids: CASSLGDMSGGYTF. The DNA for the CDR3 is TGTGCCAGCAGCTTAGGTGATATGTCAGGTGGCTACACCTTC. Looking up the rest from reference TRBV7-9 and TRBJ1-2 gives the full variable domain: DTGVSQNPRHKITKRGQNVTFRCDPISEHNRLYWYRQTLGQGPEFLTYFQNEAQLEKSRLLSDRFSAERPKGSFSTLEIQRTEQGDSAMYLCASSLGDMSGGYTFGSGTRLTVV.

The chain uses TRBV29-1 and TRBJ1-2; no firm D call. The CDR3 runs 13 residues. Deletions cut 0 bases from V and 0 bases from J, with 5 bases between. Germline CDR1 reads SQVTM; CDR2 reads ANQGSEA. CDR3 residues: CSVEEAANYGYTF. CDR3 in DNA: TGCAGCGTTGAAGAGGCAGCTAACTATGGCTACACCTTC.

The gene calls are TRBV4-1 and TRBJ2-7; perhaps TRBD2 as D (6 bases). V was pared by 4 bases and J by 4 bases, with 11 bases between. The CDR3 covers 13 residues. The germline V gene has CDR1 MGHRA and CDR2 YSYEKL. The CDR3 sequence is CASSLGGRYEQYF. For the CDR3, the DNA is TGCGCCAGCAGCCTTGGAGGGAGGTACGAGCAGTACTTC.